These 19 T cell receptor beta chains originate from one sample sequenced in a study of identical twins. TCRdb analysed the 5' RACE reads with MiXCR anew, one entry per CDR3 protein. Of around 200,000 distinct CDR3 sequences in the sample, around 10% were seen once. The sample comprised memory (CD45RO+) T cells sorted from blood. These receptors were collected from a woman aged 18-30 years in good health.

The CDR3 DNA follows: TGTGCCAGCAGTGTCGGGGCTTACAATGAGCAGTTCTTC. It codes for CASSVGAYNEQFF. This chain connects TRBV6-4 to TRBJ2-1, with D possibly being TRBD1 or TRBD2 (5 bases each). The CDR3 is 13 residues long. CDR1 and CDR2 (germline): MRHNA, SNTAGT. Trimming pared 4 bases from V and 4 bases from J, leaving 8 bases between.

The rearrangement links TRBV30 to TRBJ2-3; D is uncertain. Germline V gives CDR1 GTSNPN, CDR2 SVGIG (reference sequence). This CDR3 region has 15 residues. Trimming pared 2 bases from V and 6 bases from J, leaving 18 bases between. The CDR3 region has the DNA TGTGCCTGGAGTATGACGCAGAGGATCGTTGATACGCAGTATTTT. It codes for CAWSMTQRIVDTQYF. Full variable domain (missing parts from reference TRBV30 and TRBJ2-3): SQTIHQWPATLVQPVGSPLSLECTVEGTSNPNLYWYRQAAGRGLQLLFYSVGIGQISSEVPQNLSASRPQDRQFILSSKKLLLSDSGFYLCAWSMTQRIVDTQYFGPGTRLTVL.

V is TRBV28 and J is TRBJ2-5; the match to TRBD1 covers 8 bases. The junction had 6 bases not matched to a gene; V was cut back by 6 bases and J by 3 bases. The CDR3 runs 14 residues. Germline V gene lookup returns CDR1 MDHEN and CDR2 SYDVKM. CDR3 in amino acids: CASSHPTGEETQYF. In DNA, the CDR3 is TGTGCCAGCAGCCACCCGACAGGGGAAGAGACCCAGTACTTC.

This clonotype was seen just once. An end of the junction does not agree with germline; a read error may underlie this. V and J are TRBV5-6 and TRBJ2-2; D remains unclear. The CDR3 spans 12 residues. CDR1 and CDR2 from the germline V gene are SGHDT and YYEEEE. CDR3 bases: TGTGCCGGCAGCCTCCGGGTCGGGGAGCTGTTTTTT. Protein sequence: CAGSLRVGELFF.

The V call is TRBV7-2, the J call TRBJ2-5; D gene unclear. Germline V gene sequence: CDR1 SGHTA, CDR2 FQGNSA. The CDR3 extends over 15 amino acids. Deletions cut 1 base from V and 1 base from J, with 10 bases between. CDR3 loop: CASSLERDTQETQYF. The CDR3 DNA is TGTGCCAGCAGCTTAGAAAGGGATACCCAAGAGACCCAGTACTTC.

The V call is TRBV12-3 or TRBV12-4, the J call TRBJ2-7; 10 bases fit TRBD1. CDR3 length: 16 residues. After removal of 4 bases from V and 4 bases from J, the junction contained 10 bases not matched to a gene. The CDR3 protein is CASSSATWDRGYEQYF. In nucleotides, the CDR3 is TGTGCCAGCAGTTCCGCTACCTGGGACAGGGGTTACGAGCAGTACTTC.

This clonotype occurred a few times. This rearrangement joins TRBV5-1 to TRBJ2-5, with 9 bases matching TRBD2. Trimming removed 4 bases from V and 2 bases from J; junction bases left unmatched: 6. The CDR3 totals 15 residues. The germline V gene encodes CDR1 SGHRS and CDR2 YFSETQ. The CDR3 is CASSQDSGGQETQYF. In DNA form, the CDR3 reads TGCGCCAGCAGCCAGGATAGCGGGGGTCAAGAGACCCAGTACTTC.

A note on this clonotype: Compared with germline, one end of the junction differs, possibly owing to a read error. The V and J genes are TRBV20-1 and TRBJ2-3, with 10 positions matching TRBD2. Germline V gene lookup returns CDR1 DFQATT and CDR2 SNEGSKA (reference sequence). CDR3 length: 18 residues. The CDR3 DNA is TGCTGTGCTCACTTTTTAGCGGGAGGAGGGGCTAGCACAGATACGCAGTATTTT. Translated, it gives CCAHFLAGGGASTDTQYF.

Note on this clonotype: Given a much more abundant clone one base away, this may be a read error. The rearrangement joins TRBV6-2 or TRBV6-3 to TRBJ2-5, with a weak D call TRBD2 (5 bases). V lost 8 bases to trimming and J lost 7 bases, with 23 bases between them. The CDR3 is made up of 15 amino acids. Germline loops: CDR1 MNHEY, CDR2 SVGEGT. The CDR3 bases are TGTGCCAGCGGTTTTCGAGCGAGAGCTGAGGGGACCCAGTACTTC. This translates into CASGFRARAEGTQYF.

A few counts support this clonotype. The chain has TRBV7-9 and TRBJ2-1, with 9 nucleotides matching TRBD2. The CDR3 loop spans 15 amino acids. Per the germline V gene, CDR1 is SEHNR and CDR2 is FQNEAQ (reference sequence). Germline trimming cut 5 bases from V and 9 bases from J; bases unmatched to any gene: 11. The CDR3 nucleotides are TGTGCCAGCAGCCCCCCCAGTAGCGGGGGTCGTGAGCAGTTCTTC. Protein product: CASSPPSSGGREQFF. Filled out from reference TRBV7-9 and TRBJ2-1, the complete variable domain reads DTGVSQNPRHKITKRGQNVTFRCDPISEHNRLYWYRQTLGQGPEFLTYFQNEAQLEKSRLLSDRFSAERPKGSFSTLEIQRTEQGDSAMYLCASSPPSSGGREQFFGPGTRLTVL.

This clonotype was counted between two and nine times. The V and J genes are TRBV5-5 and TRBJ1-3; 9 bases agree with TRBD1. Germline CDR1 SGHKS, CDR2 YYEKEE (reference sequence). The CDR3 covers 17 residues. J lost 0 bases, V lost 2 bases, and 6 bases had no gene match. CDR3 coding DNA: TGTGCCAGCAGCTTTACAGGGGGCGCTTCCTCTGGAAACACCATATATTTT. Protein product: CASSFTGGASSGNTIYF.

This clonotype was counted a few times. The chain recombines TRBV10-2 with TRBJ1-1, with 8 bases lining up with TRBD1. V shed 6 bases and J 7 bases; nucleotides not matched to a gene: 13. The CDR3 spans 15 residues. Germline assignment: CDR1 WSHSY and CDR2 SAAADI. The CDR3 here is CASRGGAGGESEAFF. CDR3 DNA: TGCGCCAGCAGAGGGGGAGCAGGGGGCGAGAGTGAAGCTTTCTTT.

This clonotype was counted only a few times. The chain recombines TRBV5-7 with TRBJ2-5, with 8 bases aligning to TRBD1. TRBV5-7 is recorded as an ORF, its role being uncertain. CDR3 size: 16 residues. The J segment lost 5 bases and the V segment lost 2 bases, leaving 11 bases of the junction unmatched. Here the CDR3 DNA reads TGTGCCAGCAGCTTAGGGGACAGGTTTCATGTTGAGACCCAGTACTTC. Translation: CASSLGDRFHVETQYF.

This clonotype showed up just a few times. CDR3 sequence reads: CASSSTGRETQYF. The DNA of the CDR3 is TGTGCCAGCAGCTCGACAGGGAGAGAGACCCAGTACTTC. This sequence joins TRBV7-9 and TRBJ2-5; 7 nucleotides agree with TRBD1. V shed 4 bases, J shed 4 bases, and the junction held 3 bases outside the gene matches. The CDR3 extends over 13 amino acids. Germline-derived CDR1 and CDR2 are SEHNR and FQNEAQ (reference sequence).

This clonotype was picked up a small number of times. The CDR3 loop reads CAISEKMEDEQYF. CDR3 nucleotide sequence: TGTGCCATCAGTGAGAAAATGGAGGACGAGCAGTACTTC. The rearrangement links TRBV10-3 to TRBJ2-7, with D possibly TRBD2 on 5 matching bases. Trimming took off 2 bases at V and 5 bases at J, with 10 bases between the two ends. The CDR3 runs 13 residues. Per the germline V gene, CDR1 is ENHRY and CDR2 is SYGVKD.

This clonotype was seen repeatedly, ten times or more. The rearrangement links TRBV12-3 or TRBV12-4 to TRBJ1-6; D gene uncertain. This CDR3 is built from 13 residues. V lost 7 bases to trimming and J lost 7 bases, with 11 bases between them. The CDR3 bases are TGTGCCAGCACCTATGGTGGGAATTCACCCCTCCACTTT. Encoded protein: CASTYGGNSPLHF.

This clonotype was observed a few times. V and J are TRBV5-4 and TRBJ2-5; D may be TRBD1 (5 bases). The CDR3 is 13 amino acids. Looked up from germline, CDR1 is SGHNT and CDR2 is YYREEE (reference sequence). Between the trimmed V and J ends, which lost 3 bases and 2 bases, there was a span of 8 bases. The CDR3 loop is CASSSRTQETQYF. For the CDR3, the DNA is TGTGCCAGCAGCTCACGGACACAAGAGACCCAGTACTTC.

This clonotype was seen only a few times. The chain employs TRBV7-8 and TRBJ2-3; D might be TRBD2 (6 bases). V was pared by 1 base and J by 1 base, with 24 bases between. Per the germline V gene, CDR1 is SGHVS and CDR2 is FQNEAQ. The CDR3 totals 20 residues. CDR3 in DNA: TGTGCCAGCAGCTTAGTACCTGCTGGATCGAGCGGGCGTGGCACAGATACGCAGTATTTT. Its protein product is CASSLVPAGSSGRGTDTQYF.

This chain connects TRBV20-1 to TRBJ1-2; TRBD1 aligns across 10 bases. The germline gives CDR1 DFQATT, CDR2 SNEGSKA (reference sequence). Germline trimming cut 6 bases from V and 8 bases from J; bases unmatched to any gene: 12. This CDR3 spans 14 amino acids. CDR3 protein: CSADPTGGMRGYTF. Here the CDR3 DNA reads TGCAGTGCCGACCCGACAGGGGGCATGAGAGGCTACACCTTC.